Shown below are 14 T cell receptor beta chains from a single sample sequenced in a study of human T cells and chemical hapten exposure. One entry per CDR3 protein, called by TCRdb with MiXCR from the RACE reads. Found here are about 39,000 distinct CDR3 sequences, about 12% of them singletons; the top ten hold over 2%. The time point denotes: patch test 3, about 24 weeks after DPC sensitization. Noted treatment: therapeutic diphenylcyclopropenone sensitization with weekly scalp DPC. Whole blood that had not been fractionated was the source of extracted total RNA. The starting material was whole blood, obtained in connection with sensitization to the hapten diphenylcyclopropenone (DPC). Source of these receptors: a woman aged 40 to 50 with alopecia areata. Some clones in this sample may be carry-over from other donors' samples.

This clonotype counts as medium-sized. J is TRBJ2-5 and V is TRBV29-1; D unclear. This CDR3 contains 10 residues. Germline assignment: CDR1 SQVTM and CDR2 ANQGSEA. CDR3 DNA: TGCACCGTAGGACCAGAGACCCAGTACTTC. It specifies CTVGPETQYF.

The chain uses TRBV10-1 and TRBJ2-2; D might be TRBD2 (5 bases). The CDR3 extends over 13 amino acids. Germline lookup yields CDR1 WNHNN and CDR2 SYGVQD (reference sequence). V lost 6 bases to trimming and J lost 5 bases, with 10 bases between them. The DNA for the CDR3 is TGCGCCAGCAGCCCCCCGGGAACCGGGGAGCTGTTTTTT. This codes for CASSPPGTGELFF.

This clonotype occurred many times. V is TRBV7-9 and J is TRBJ2-5; the D gene is possibly TRBD1 (7 bases). The CDR3 extends over 16 amino acids. CDR1 and CDR2 (germline): SEHNR, FQNEAQ (reference sequence). V was cut by 1 base and J by 2 bases, with 14 bases left in between. DNA for the CDR3: TGTGCCAGCAGCTTAGGAGGAGGGGGCCAGCAAGAGACCCAGTACTTC. It translates to CASSLGGGGQQETQYF.

This clonotype was detected many times. J is TRBJ2-2 and V is TRBV20-1; tentative D call: TRBD1 (5 bases). The V end was cut by 3 bases, the J end by 4 bases, with 12 bases between. This CDR3 spans 14 amino acids. CDR1 and CDR2 from the germline V gene are DFQATT and SNEGSKA (reference sequence). DNA for the CDR3: TGCAGTGCTAGTGCAGGGTTCGGCACCGGGGAGCTGTTTTTT. Its protein product is CSASAGFGTGELFF.

The rearrangement uses TRBV18 and TRBJ2-1, with a tentative D call TRBD1 (5 bases). The CDR3 is made up of 16 amino acids. Per the germline V gene, CDR1 is KGHSH and CDR2 is LQKENI. V lost 1 base and J 2 bases, leaving 12 bases between the germline ends. The CDR3 nucleotides read TGTGCCAGCTCACCACGTTCCCCCAGGGCCTACAATGAGCAGTTCTTC. Translated: CASSPRSPRAYNEQFF.

This clonotype was picked up a small number of times. The chain employs TRBV6-2 or TRBV6-3 and TRBJ2-2; D gene unclear. The CDR3 is 11 amino acids. Germline V lookup: CDR1 MNHEY, CDR2 SVGEGT. Between the trimmed V and J ends, which lost 9 bases and 3 bases, there was a span of 5 bases. The CDR3 nucleotides are TGTGCCAGTGCCCACACCGGGGAGCTGTTTTTT. Residues: CASAHTGELFF.

This clonotype showed up many times. V usage is TRBV21-1 and J usage is TRBJ1-5. TRBV21-1 counts as a pseudogene. There are 14 residues in the CDR3. The CDR3 region has the DNA TGTGCCAGCGACTGGGCAGATAGCAATCAGCCCCAGCATTTT. It is translated as CASDWADSNQPQHF.

This chain links TRBV9 with TRBJ2-2; 8 positions match TRBD1. Germline V gives CDR1 SGDLS, CDR2 YYNGEE. The CDR3 consists of 16 residues. After removal of 0 bases from V and 3 bases from J, the junction contained 4 bases not matched to a gene. The CDR3 DNA is TGTGCCAGCAGCGTAGTTTGGGACAGGTACACCGGGGAGCTGTTTTTT. It yields the protein CASSVVWDRYTGELFF.

The sample holds a few counts of this clonotype. V is TRBV28 and J is TRBJ1-2; unclear D gene. With 6 bases removed from V and 4 bases from J, the gap between germline ends came to 9 bases. CDR1 and CDR2 (germline): MDHEN, SYDVKM. CDR3 length equals 12 residues. CDR3 residues: CASSSGVYGYTF. The CDR3, as DNA: TGTGCCAGCAGCTCCGGGGTCTATGGCTACACCTTC.

This clonotype showed up just a few times. This chain links TRBV5-1 with TRBJ1-1; 7 bases agree with TRBD1. Germline values: CDR1 SGHRS, CDR2 YFSETQ. Trimming removed 4 bases from V and 5 bases from J; junction bases left unmatched: 5. The CDR3 has 13 amino acids. Here the CDR3 DNA reads TGCGCCAGCAGCCCCGACAGGGATACTGAAGCTTTCTTT. This sequence encodes CASSPDRDTEAFF. The whole variable domain, filled in from reference TRBV5-1 and TRBJ1-1, reads KAGVTQTPRYLIKTRGQQVTLSCSPISGHRSVSWYQQTPGQGLQFLFEYFSETQRNKGNFPGRFSGRQFSNSRSEMNVSTLELGDSALYLCASSPDRDTEAFFGQGTRLTVV.

The chain employs TRBV12-3 or TRBV12-4 and TRBJ1-2; the D gene is possibly TRBD1 (5 bases). Trimming left V 4 bases short and J 9 bases short, with 12 bases between. The CDR3 is 12 amino acids. The CDR3 here is CASSSDGGSYTF. The DNA for the CDR3 is TGTGCCAGCAGTTCAGATGGGGGGAGCTACACCTTC.

The CDR3 region has the DNA TGTGCCAGCAGTTTATCCGGGTTGAACTACGAGCAGTACTTC. Translating gives CASSLSGLNYEQYF. The chain couples TRBV28 to TRBJ2-7; D call uncertain. The germline V and J ends were trimmed by 1 base and 3 bases, with 10 bases remaining between them. The germline V gene encodes CDR1 MDHEN and CDR2 SYDVKM. The CDR3 has 14 residues.

This clonotype was counted ten times or more. The chain recombines TRBV27 with TRBJ2-5, with no clear D. Germline lookup yields CDR1 MNHEY and CDR2 SMNVEV (reference sequence). The V end was cut by 2 bases, the J end by 4 bases, with 8 bases between. CDR3 length equals 13 residues. The CDR3 DNA is TGTGCCAGCAGTTTAAGTAGGGTAGAGACCCAGTACTTC. Translated: CASSLSRVETQYF.

The chain carries TRBV5-4 and TRBJ2-7; 9 nucleotides line up with TRBD1. The length of the CDR3 is 15 residues. Looked up from germline, CDR1 is SGHNT and CDR2 is YYREEE (reference sequence). Trimming removed 2 bases from V and 4 bases from J; junction bases left unmatched: 7. This CDR3 is CASSLGQGLGYEQYF. The CDR3 nucleotides read TGTGCCAGCAGCTTAGGACAGGGGTTGGGATACGAGCAGTACTTC.